There are many counts of the clone carrying this T cell receptor (beta chain). Its antigen is still unknown. Germline V gives CDR1 DFQATT, CDR2 SNEGSKA (reference sequence). The CDR3 is 14 residues long. Trimming shortened V by 5 bases and J by 6 bases, and 17 bases separated the two germline ends. MiXCR was run by TCRdb on the 5' RACE reads, yielding one entry per CDR3 protein. The data hold some 500,000 distinct CDR3 sequences, with roughly 9.9% observed a single time. The entry originates in a study of identical twins. Healthy Caucasian individuals made up all the donors. Overall study results and limits: Insertion counts were lower in abundant cord blood beta clonotypes, a trend that memory repertoires did not show.

This sample was also put to use in a study of yellow fever vaccine responses in identical twins. That paper adds: Reportedly, twins showed a vaccine T cell response that looked partly convergent and partly personalized.

The rearrangement uses TRBV20-1 and TRBJ2-1; tentative D call: TRBD2 (7 bases). Material for sequencing was PBMCs. The sequence was collected from a woman under 30 in good health. The CDR3 region has the DNA TGCAGTGCTGTGAAGGGGGGGAAATCCAATGAGCAGTTCTTC. This sequence encodes CSAVKGGKSNEQFF.